This entry lists 18 T cell receptor beta chains sequenced from one sample in a study of blood T cell repertoires in COVID-19. Here immunoSEQ multiplex PCR was the method, and the copy in TCRdb shows in-frame clones only, minus some. The sample has approximately 200,000 clones; more than 75% are singletons. The sequenced sample consisted of peripheral blood. These receptors were taken from a man in his fifties or sixties who had recovered from COVID-19.

This chain joins TRBV27 and TRBJ2-7; TRBD1 is a possible D gene (6 bases). V shed 6 bases and J shed 2 bases, with 11 bases lying between them. Germline V CDR1 and CDR2: MNHEY, SMNVEV (reference sequence). This CDR3 has 13 residues. The CDR3 region is CASRGAATYEQYF. CDR3 sequence (DNA): TGTGCCAGCAGGGGGGCGGCCACCTACGAGCAGTACTTC.

This clone came up a few times. The rearrangement uses TRBV4-1 and TRBJ1-4, with D possibly matching TRBD1 (5 bases). The V and J ends lost 5 bases and 0 bases respectively, with 10 bases between them. Germline loops: CDR1 MGHRA, CDR2 YSYEKL. The CDR3 contains 15 residues. CDR3 bases: TGCGCCAGCAGCTGGCAGGGCGCAACTAATGAAAAACTGTTTTTT. Protein product: CASSWQGATNEKLFF.

The chain has TRBV11-2 and TRBJ2-7; 7 bases fit TRBD2. CDR1 SGHAT and CDR2 FQNNGV come from the germline V gene. Trimming cost V 0 bases and J 3 bases; bases outside gene matches: 8. The CDR3 contains 16 residues. CDR3 bases: TGTGCCAGCAGCTTAGATAGGGCTAGCGGTGGCTACGAGCAGTACTTC. As protein: CASSLDRASGGYEQYF.

This clone is a singleton in its sample. This chain links TRBV19 with TRBJ1-5; no definite D call. Germline CDR1 is LNHDA and CDR2 is SQIVND (reference sequence). CDR3 length equals 13 residues. V was cut by 1 base and J by 5 bases, with 6 bases left in between. CDR3 region: CASSIVYDQPQHF. CDR3 sequence (DNA): TGTGCCAGTAGTATAGTCTACGATCAGCCCCAGCATTTT.

This chain links TRBV4-1 with TRBJ2-5; 7 nucleotides match TRBD2. The CDR3 consists of 16 residues. Germline assignment: CDR1 MGHRA and CDR2 YSYEKL. Trimming cost V 1 base and J 7 bases; bases outside gene matches: 12. CDR3 residues: CASSQAVSGQVRTQYF. In DNA form, the CDR3 reads TGCGCCAGCAGCCAAGCGGTTAGCGGGCAAGTCAGGACCCAGTACTTC.

The rearrangement uses TRBV3-1 (or the pseudogene TRBV3-2) and TRBJ2-6; 13 bases are a match to TRBD2. This CDR3 is built from 20 residues. CDR1 is LGHDT, CDR2 YNNKEL, per germline (reference sequence). The V and J ends lost 4 bases and 0 bases, in that order; junction bases with no gene match: 9. The chain's CDR3 is CASSLGTSGISPSGANVLTF. The CDR3 nucleotides read TGTGCCAGCAGCCTTGGGACTAGCGGGATTTCTCCCTCTGGGGCCAACGTCCTGACTTTC.

The chain links TRBV19 to TRBJ2-2; 11 bases map to TRBD2. Germline V lookup: CDR1 LNHDA, CDR2 SQIVND (reference sequence). V lost 1 base and J lost 2; bases outside the gene matches: 0. The CDR3 runs 16 residues. This CDR3 is CASSIGLAGNTGELFF. DNA for the CDR3: TGTGCCAGTAGTATAGGACTAGCGGGAAACACCGGGGAGCTGTTTTTT.

This clone appeared a few times. This chain connects TRBV18 to TRBJ1-1, with 10 bases that match TRBD1. Germline lookup yields CDR1 KGHSH and CDR2 LQKENI. The CDR3 is 17 amino acids. Trimming took 6 bases from V and 5 from J; bases not matched to a gene: 15. The CDR3 DNA reads TGTGCCAGCTCGAAAGAGGGCCGGGACAGGGGTTGGACTGAAGCTTTCTTT. This sequence encodes CASSKEGRDRGWTEAFF. Looking up the rest from reference TRBV18 and TRBJ1-1 gives the full variable domain: NAGVMQNPRHLVRRRGQEARLRCSPMKGHSHVYWYRQLPEEGLKFMVYLQKENIIDESGMPKERFSAEFPKEGPSILRIQQVVRGDSAAYFCASSKEGRDRGWTEAFFGQGTRLTVV.

The J gene is TRBJ2-5, the V gene TRBV12-3 or TRBV12-4; D uncertain. CDR3 length: 13 amino acids. V lost 4 bases and J lost 4, with 10 bases in between. The CDR3 DNA follows: TGTGCCAGCAGTTCCTTATCCTTAGAGACCCAGTACTTC. Its translation is CASSSLSLETQYF.

The rearrangement uses TRBV10-3 and TRBJ2-3; tentatively, D is TRBD1 (6 bases). With 7 bases removed from V and 4 bases from J, the gap between germline ends came to 15 bases. The germline V gene encodes CDR1 ENHRY and CDR2 SYGVKD. The CDR3 is made up of 14 amino acids. CDR3 nucleotides: TGTGCCATCAAAAGTGACAGGACCTCAGATACGCAGTATTTT. Translating it yields CAIKSDRTSDTQYF.

This clone was counted a few times. The chain links TRBV7-9 to TRBJ2-3, with TRBD2 as a possible D gene (6 bases). CDR3 length: 15 residues. In germline, CDR1 is SEHNR, CDR2 FQNEAQ (reference sequence). V lost 5 bases and J lost 7, with 19 bases in between. The CDR3 region has the DNA TGTGCCAGCAGCGTACTTAGCGGACCACAGAATACGCAGTATTTT. It translates to CASSVLSGPQNTQYF.

This chain uses TRBV30 with TRBJ1-2; 7 bases fit TRBD1. This CDR3 region has 13 residues. The J segment lost 8 bases and the V segment lost 0 bases, leaving 6 bases of the junction unmatched. Germline V lookup: CDR1 GTSNPN, CDR2 SVGIG (reference sequence). CDR3 DNA sequence: TGTGCCTGGAGTGTTAGGGGGCTGCTGGGCTACACCTTC. Translation gives CAWSVRGLLGYTF.

The V and J genes are TRBV28 and TRBJ1-6; D perhaps matches TRBD1 (5 bases). V lost 0 bases, J lost 7 bases, and 10 bases lay in between. The CDR3 has 15 amino acids. The germline gives CDR1 MDHEN, CDR2 SYDVKM. CDR3: CASSLWGRENSPLHF. CDR3 coding DNA: TGTGCCAGCAGTTTATGGGGGCGCGAGAATTCACCCCTCCACTTT.

The chain uses TRBV6-2 or TRBV6-3 and TRBJ2-7; 7 nucleotides align to TRBD1. The V gene's germline CDR1 is MNHEY and CDR2 SVGEGT. The junction had 16 bases not matched to a gene; V was cut back by 2 bases and J by 3 bases. This CDR3 spans 18 amino acids. CDR3: CASSYNRDRITMFYEQYF. In DNA form, the CDR3 reads TGTGCCAGCAGTTACAACCGGGACAGAATAACTATGTTCTACGAGCAGTACTTC.

The chain combines TRBV19 with TRBJ2-1, with D maybe TRBD1 (6 bases). The CDR3 has 17 amino acids. Trimming removed 4 bases from V and 1 base from J, with 17 bases in between. Germline-derived CDR1 and CDR2 are LNHDA and SQIVND (reference sequence). The CDR3 region has the DNA TGTGCCAGTAGTACACTCGGAGCAGGGGTTTCCTACAATGAGCAGTTCTTC. Residues: CASSTLGAGVSYNEQFF. The full variable domain, in which reference TRBV19 and TRBJ2-1 provide the parts outside the CDR3, is DGGITQSPKYLFRKEGQNVTLSCEQNLNHDAMYWYRQDPGQGLRLIYYSQIVNDFQKGDIAEGYSVSREKKESFPLTVTSAQKNPTAFYLCASSTLGAGVSYNEQFFGPGTRLTVL.

In this sample, this clone turned up a few times. This rearrangement joins TRBV5-4 to TRBJ2-5, with 9 bases matching TRBD2. This CDR3 spans 17 amino acids. Germline V gene lookup returns CDR1 SGHNT and CDR2 YYREEE (reference sequence). J lost 5 bases, V lost 3 bases, and 14 bases had no gene match. The CDR3 sequence: CASSWGLAGQARETQYF. The CDR3 bases are TGTGCCAGCAGCTGGGGGCTAGCGGGACAAGCAAGGGAGACCCAGTACTTC.

The chain links TRBV5-8 to TRBJ2-7; TRBD1 is a possible D gene (5 bases). V shed 5 bases and J shed 1 base, with 16 bases lying between them. The CDR3 is 15 amino acids. From germline, CDR1 is SGHTS and CDR2 YDEGEE. The DNA of the CDR3 is TGTGCCAGCAGTTCTTTCTGGGGCTTTTCCTACGAGCAGTACTTC. Translation gives CASSSFWGFSYEQYF.

This rearrangement joins TRBV11-2 to TRBJ2-1; 12 nucleotides line up with TRBD2. The CDR3 runs to 16 residues. Trimming cost V 5 bases and J 6 bases; bases outside gene matches: 8. Germline V CDR1 and CDR2: SGHAT, FQNNGV. The CDR3 reads CASSLRLAGVLNEQFF. DNA of the CDR3: TGTGCCAGCAGCCTTCGACTAGCGGGAGTCCTCAATGAGCAGTTCTTC. The complete variable domain, with remaining parts taken from reference TRBV11-2 and TRBJ2-1, reads EAGVAQSPRYKIIEKRQSVAFWCNPISGHATLYWYQQILGQGPKLLIQFQNNGVVDDSQLPKDRFSAERLKGVDSTLKIQPAKLEDSAVYLCASSLRLAGVLNEQFFGPGTRLTVL.